This TCR beta chain was recovered during a study of OX40 agonist ivuxolimab in advanced cancers. Study as a whole: Among those enrolled, mean age was roughly 55 years (range about 23 to 79) and about 81% were male.

The assay was immunoSEQ multiplex PCR, and TCRdb's table has in-frame clones only and misses some. The repertoire holds about 91,000 clones, with 80% to 90% as singletons. The CDR3 length is 16 residues. The germline V and J ends were trimmed by 1 base and 4 bases, with 14 bases remaining between them. CDR1 is SGHVS and CDR2 is FQNEAQ in the germline V gene. Specimen: CD4+ or CD8+ T cells sorted from blood, collected in a trial of the OX40 agonist ivuxolimab. The TCR originated in an adult with an advanced solid tumor such as melanoma, head and neck, liver or kidney cancer. The chain combines TRBV7-8 with TRBJ2-1; no clear D. The CDR3 spells CASSLGPLIWYNEQFF. The CDR3 DNA follows: TGTGCCAGCAGCTTAGGTCCGTTAATTTGGTACAATGAGCAGTTCTTC.